The next 16 T cell receptor beta chains were all read from a single sample in a study of graft-versus-host responses after intestinal transplantation. Assay: immunoSEQ multiplex PCR; the TCRdb copy retains only in-frame clones and omits some. Here the sample spans 100,000 or so clones, 80% to 95% being singletons. These receptors lack a known antigen. The sequencing used unstimulated CD4+ T cells sorted from spleen or lymph node cells, collected before intestinal transplant. Every receptor here comes from a human donor who received an intestinal transplant.

This clone has a single count. The V and J genes are TRBV6-6 and TRBJ2-1, with D possibly being TRBD1 (6 bases). With 5 bases removed from V and 3 bases from J, the gap between germline ends came to 14 bases. The CDR3 consists of 15 residues. Per the germline V gene, CDR1 is MNHNY and CDR2 is SVGAGI (reference sequence). CDR3 nucleotides: TGTGCCAGCAGTATTACGGGGACACACTACAATGAGCAGTTCTTC. As protein: CASSITGTHYNEQFF.

This clone was observed once. V is TRBV19 and J is TRBJ1-2, with D maybe TRBD1 (6 bases). The CDR3 spans 13 residues. V lost 5 bases and J 13 bases, leaving 20 bases between the germline ends. Germline CDR1 is LNHDA and CDR2 is SQIVND (reference sequence). This chain's CDR3 is CASSLRQVTPATF. As DNA, the CDR3 is TGTGCCAGTAGTCTTAGACAGGTCACTCCGGCCACCTTC.

The chain recombines TRBV14 with TRBJ2-1; D is possibly TRBD2 (7 bases). Trimming shortened V by 2 bases and J by 10 bases, and 15 bases separated the two germline ends. The germline gives CDR1 SGHDN, CDR2 FVKESK. This CDR3 has 14 amino acids. The CDR3 reads CASSQNVGGGEQFF. In nucleotides, the CDR3 is TGTGCCAGCAGCCAAAACGTGGGGGGGGGCGAGCAGTTCTTC.

The V gene is TRBV7-9, the J gene TRBJ2-2; perhaps TRBD2 as D (5 bases). The CDR3 contains 14 residues. Germline V gene data show CDR1 as SEHNR and CDR2 as FQNEAQ (reference sequence). V was pared by 5 bases and J by 7 bases, with 14 bases between. The CDR3 nucleotides are TGTGCCAGCAGCCGGACTCTAGTGATCGGGGAGCTGTTTTTT. Amino acids: CASSRTLVIGELFF.

The chain couples TRBV11-2 to TRBJ1-6; 11 bases align to TRBD1. The V gene end was trimmed by 5 bases and the J gene end by 11 bases; junction bases not matched to a gene: 11. Germline assignment: CDR1 SGHAT and CDR2 FQNNGV. The CDR3 is made up of 16 amino acids. The CDR3 loop is CASSPFGTGGIAPLHF. Written as DNA, the CDR3 is TGTGCCAGCAGCCCCTTCGGGACAGGGGGAATTGCACCCCTCCACTTT.

V usage is TRBV5-1 and J usage is TRBJ2-5; D is ambiguous. The CDR3 runs 13 residues. Germline V gene sequence: CDR1 SGHRS, CDR2 YFSETQ. Trimming left V 3 bases short and J 5 bases short, with 11 bases between. CDR3 in amino acids: CASSSKLEETQYF. The CDR3 region has the DNA TGCGCCAGCAGCTCCAAGCTAGAGGAGACCCAGTACTTC. The full variable domain, with the rest looked up from reference TRBV5-1 and TRBJ2-5, is KAGVTQTPRYLIKTRGQQVTLSCSPISGHRSVSWYQQTPGQGLQFLFEYFSETQRNKGNFPGRFSGRQFSNSRSEMNVSTLELGDSALYLCASSSKLEETQYFGPGTRLLVL.

The J gene is TRBJ1-3, the V gene TRBV30; the match to TRBD1 covers 9 bases. There are 18 residues in the CDR3. Per germline, CDR1 GTSNPN and CDR2 SVGIG (reference sequence). V shed 0 bases, J shed 8 bases, and the junction held 17 bases outside the gene matches. CDR3 sequence reads: CAWSVPPTNRGRPHTIYF. In DNA form, the CDR3 reads TGTGCCTGGAGTGTCCCCCCGACCAACAGGGGGCGTCCACACACCATATATTTT. The full variable domain, completed using reference TRBV30 and TRBJ1-3, is SQTIHQWPATLVQPVGSPLSLECTVEGTSNPNLYWYRQAAGRGLQLLFYSVGIGQISSEVPQNLSASRPQDRQFILSSKKLLLSDSGFYLCAWSVPPTNRGRPHTIYFGEGSWLTVV.

The chain recombines TRBV18 with TRBJ2-7; 7 positions agree with TRBD1. Trimming removed 3 bases from V and 1 base from J; junction bases left unmatched: 3. Germline V gene data show CDR1 as KGHSH and CDR2 as LQKENI. The CDR3 runs to 14 residues. CDR3 amino acids: CASSPGTVSYEQYF. DNA of the CDR3: TGTGCCAGCTCACCGGGGACAGTATCCTACGAGCAGTACTTC.

This chain connects TRBV7-8 to TRBJ1-5, with D perhaps matching TRBD1 (6 bases). CDR3 size: 15 residues. In germline, CDR1 is SGHVS, CDR2 FQNEAQ. V dropped 2 bases and J dropped 4 bases, with 12 bases sitting between them. In DNA, the CDR3 is TGTGCCAGCAGCTTAAATTACAGGGTGAATCAGCCCCAGCATTTT. Translating it yields CASSLNYRVNQPQHF.

This clone was recorded a few times. The J gene is TRBJ1-1, the V gene TRBV6-6, with 7 bases lining up with TRBD1. The CDR3 is made up of 12 amino acids. CDR1 MNHNY and CDR2 SVGAGI come from the germline V gene (reference sequence). Losses at the gene ends were 8 bases for V and 3 bases for J; bases not matched to a gene: 3. Here the CDR3 reads CASRDSHTEAFF. The CDR3 coding sequence is TGTGCCAGCCGGGACAGTCACACTGAAGCTTTCTTT.

The genes are TRBV4-3 and TRBJ2-1, with 14 positions matching TRBD2. Germline lookup yields CDR1 LGHNA and CDR2 YSLEER. The CDR3 has 16 amino acids. J was trimmed by 5 bases and V by 4 bases; bases with no gene match: 4. CDR3 in amino acids: CASSPGTSGGDNEQFF. CDR3 DNA sequence: TGCGCCAGCAGCCCAGGGACTAGCGGGGGCGACAATGAGCAGTTCTTC.

This clone was picked up one time. V gene TRBV6-6 combines with J gene TRBJ2-5; D not resolved. From germline, CDR1 is MNHNY and CDR2 SVGAGI (reference sequence). This CDR3 has 13 residues. With 0 bases removed from V and 1 base from J, the gap between germline ends came to 3 bases. The CDR3 region has the DNA TGTGCCAGCAGTTACTCCTCCCAAGAGACCCAGTACTTC. This gives the protein CASSYSSQETQYF.

The chain carries TRBV5-1 and TRBJ2-3; 11 bases fit TRBD2. The CDR3 is made up of 15 amino acids. Germline V CDR1 and CDR2: SGHRS, YFSETQ. Trimming at V came to 4 bases and at J to 1 base, leaving 2 bases not matched to a gene. The chain's CDR3 is CASSTSGSGTDTQYF. CDR3 sequence (DNA): TGCGCCAGCAGCACTAGCGGGAGTGGCACAGATACGCAGTATTTT.

The V gene is TRBV5-1, the J gene TRBJ1-6; 8 nucleotides line up with TRBD1. The CDR3 consists of 15 residues. CDR1 is SGHRS and CDR2 is YFSETQ in the germline V gene. V dropped 0 bases and J dropped 5; count of bases not matched to a gene: 1. The CDR3 coding sequence is TGCGCCAGCAGCTTGGAACAGGGGGATAATTCACCCCTCCACTTT. This translates into CASSLEQGDNSPLHF.

The chain couples TRBV6-1 to TRBJ1-2; 9 nucleotides align to TRBD1. V was pared by 6 bases and J by 8 bases, with 7 bases of the junction left unmatched. The CDR3 length is 13 residues. Germline CDR1 and CDR2: MNHNS and SASEGT. The CDR3 region has the DNA TGTGCCAGCAGGATTTGGACAGGGGAGGGCTACACCTTC. Its translation: CASRIWTGEGYTF.

The rearrangement uses TRBV5-1 and TRBJ2-1; D is uncertain. The ends were cut back, 0 bases at V and 1 base at J, with 8 bases in the middle. CDR1 and CDR2 (germline): SGHRS, YFSETQ. The CDR3 totals 15 residues. The CDR3 DNA sequence: TGCGCCAGCAGCTTGGGAGTCGTGTCCTACAATGAGCAGTTCTTC. Translated, it gives CASSLGVVSYNEQFF.